This T cell receptor beta chain was identified during a study of T cell repertoires in cytomegalovirus infection (dated by TCRdb to between 2019 and 2020). With respect to the entire study: Alongside well-studied HLA-B-restricted epitopes, the peptide stimulations were aimed at recently identified HLA-C-restricted CMV epitopes, whose presentation resists viral immunomodulation. Donor HLA type was relevant to the analysis, because carriage of CMV infection together with the matching HLA type was indicated by public TCR beta signatures.

The meaning of the sample's treatment or condition label: in vitro stimulation with specific CMV peptide epitopes to enrich CMV-specific T cells. Study-wide findings and limitations: The ex vivo response was dominated by HLA-C-restricted CMV-specific TCR beta clonotypes, and the single most frequent clonotype in two of eight donors was supplied by these HLA-C-restricted clonotypes. Carriers of CMV infection plus the relevant HLA type were discriminated by the cumulative frequency of public TCR beta family members in the study cohort and in an independent roughly 350-donor cohort.

The sequencer listed for this sample is Illumina HiSeq 1500. TCRdb reprocessing: public reads trimmed at Q25 with fastp, clones called with MiXCR, in-frame beta chains kept. Rows with a matching CDR3 protein are joined into one entry that keeps the most common DNA and genes. This sample holds approximately 990,000 distinct CDR3 sequences; around 32% were observed only once. The top ten clones comprise about an eighth of the sample. CDR1 is given as MNHNY and CDR2 as SVGAGI, both from the germline V gene (reference sequence). The junction shows trimming of 8 bases on V and 5 bases on J, plus 10 bases between the germline ends. Measured from the cysteine to the phenylalanine, the CDR3 is 13 residues long. Of the read, only the CDR3 DNA is kept; its 39 bases are in frame from base 1. As regards this clonotype: Its antigen is currently not known. No quality values exist for individual bases; no much larger clone is one base distant.

Sample: cultured CD8+ T cells from PBMCs, taken from culture after CMV antigen stimulation. The receptor comes from a human donor in good health (CMV status not recorded). Some clones in this sample may be carry-over from other donors' samples. The sequence is built from TRBV6-6 and TRBJ1-6; possibly the D gene is TRBD1, per 5 matching bases. The DNA is TGTGCCAGCGGGACGGCCGATAATTCACCCCTCCACTTT. Its product reads: CASGTADNSPLHF.